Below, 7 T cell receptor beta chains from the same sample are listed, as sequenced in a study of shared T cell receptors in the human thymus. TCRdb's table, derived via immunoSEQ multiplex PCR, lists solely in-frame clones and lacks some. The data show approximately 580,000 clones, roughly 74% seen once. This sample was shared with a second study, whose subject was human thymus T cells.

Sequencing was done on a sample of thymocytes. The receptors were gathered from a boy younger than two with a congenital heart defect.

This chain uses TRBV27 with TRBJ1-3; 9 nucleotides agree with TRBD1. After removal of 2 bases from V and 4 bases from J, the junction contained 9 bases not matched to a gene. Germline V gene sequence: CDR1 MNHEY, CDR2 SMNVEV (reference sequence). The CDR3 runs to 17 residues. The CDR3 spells CASSLGQGPSGGNTIYF. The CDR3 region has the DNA TGTGCCAGCAGTTTAGGACAGGGGCCTTCCGGCGGAAACACCATATATTTT.

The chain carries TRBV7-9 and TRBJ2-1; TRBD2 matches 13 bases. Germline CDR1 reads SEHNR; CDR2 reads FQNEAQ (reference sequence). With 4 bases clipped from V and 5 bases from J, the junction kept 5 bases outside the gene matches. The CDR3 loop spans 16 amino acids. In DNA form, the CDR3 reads TGTGCCAGCAGCTGCGGGACTAGCGGGAAACACAATGAGCAGTTCTTC. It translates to CASSCGTSGKHNEQFF.

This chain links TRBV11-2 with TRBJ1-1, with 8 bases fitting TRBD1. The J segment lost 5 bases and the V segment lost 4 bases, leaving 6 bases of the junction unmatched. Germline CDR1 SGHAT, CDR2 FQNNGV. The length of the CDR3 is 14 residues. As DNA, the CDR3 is TGTGCCAGCAGCTCGCAAACAGGGGGAACTGAAGCTTTCTTT. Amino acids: CASSSQTGGTEAFF.

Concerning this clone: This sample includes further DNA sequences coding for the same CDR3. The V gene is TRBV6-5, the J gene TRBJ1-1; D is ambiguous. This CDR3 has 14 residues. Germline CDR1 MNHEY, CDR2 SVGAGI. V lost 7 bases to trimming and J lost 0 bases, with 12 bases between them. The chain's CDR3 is CASKINSLNTEAFF. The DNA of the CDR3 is TGTGCCAGCAAGATCAATAGTTTGAACACTGAAGCTTTCTTT.

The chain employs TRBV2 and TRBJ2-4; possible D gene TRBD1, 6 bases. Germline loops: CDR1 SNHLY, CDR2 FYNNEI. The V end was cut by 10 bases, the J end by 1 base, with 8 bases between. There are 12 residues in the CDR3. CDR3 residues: CATQGAKNIQYF. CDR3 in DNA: TGTGCCACCCAGGGGGCCAAAAACATTCAGTACTTC.

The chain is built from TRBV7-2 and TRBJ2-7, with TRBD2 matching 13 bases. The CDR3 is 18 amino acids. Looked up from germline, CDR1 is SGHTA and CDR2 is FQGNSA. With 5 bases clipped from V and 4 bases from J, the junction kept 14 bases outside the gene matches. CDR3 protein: CASSARPLAGGPEYEQYF. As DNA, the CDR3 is TGTGCCAGCAGCGCACGACCACTAGCGGGAGGGCCGGAATACGAGCAGTACTTC.

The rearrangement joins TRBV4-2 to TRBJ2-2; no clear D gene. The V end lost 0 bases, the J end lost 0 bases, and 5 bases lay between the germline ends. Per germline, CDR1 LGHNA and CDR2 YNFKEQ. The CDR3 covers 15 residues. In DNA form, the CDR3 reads TGTGCCAGCAGCCAAGATCATCCGAACACCGGGGAGCTGTTTTTT. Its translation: CASSQDHPNTGELFF.